Shown below are 13 T cell receptor beta chains from a single sample sequenced in a study of blood T cell repertoires in COVID-19. The data were produced by immunoSEQ multiplex PCR, yet TCRdb's version contains in-frame clones alone and is incomplete. Among roughly 180,000 clones listed, roughly 82% were seen once. Source material: PBMCs or T cells enriched from blood (not recorded which). The receptors stem from a man aged 40-50 years who had recovered from COVID-19.

This chain connects TRBV4-3 to TRBJ2-2; D perhaps matches TRBD1 (6 bases). Germline V gene lookup returns CDR1 LGHNA and CDR2 YSLEER. Trimming removed 0 bases from V and 5 bases from J, with 16 bases in between. This CDR3 contains 17 residues. The CDR3 coding sequence is TGCGCCAGCAGCCAAGATCCAGGCAGGGGAACGACCGGGGAGCTGTTTTTT. This translates into CASSQDPGRGTTGELFF.

The count of this clone is one. The genes are TRBV4-3 and TRBJ2-2; 10 nucleotides line up with TRBD1. The CDR3 is 14 residues long. Trimming took 6 bases from V and 6 from J; bases not matched to a gene: 4. Germline CDR1 and CDR2: LGHNA and YSLEER. The CDR3 sequence is CASRGQGEAGELFF. CDR3 DNA: TGCGCCAGCAGAGGACAGGGGGAAGCCGGGGAGCTGTTTTTT.

This chain joins TRBV4-3 and TRBJ1-2; 7 nucleotides align to TRBD1. With 0 bases clipped from V and 2 bases from J, the junction kept 3 bases outside the gene matches. This CDR3 has 15 amino acids. Germline CDR1 and CDR2: LGHNA and YSLEER. This CDR3 reads CASSQEQGPNYGYTF. The CDR3 region has the DNA TGCGCCAGCAGCCAAGAACAGGGGCCAAACTATGGCTACACCTTC.

The chain recombines TRBV20-1 with TRBJ1-1; D ambiguous. V lost 3 bases and J lost 11, with 13 bases in between. Germline V gene sequence: CDR1 DFQATT, CDR2 SNEGSKA (reference sequence). This CDR3 has 11 amino acids. CDR3 in DNA: TGCAGTGCTAGGGAGGCTGTAAGCGCTTTCTTT. Protein product: CSAREAVSAFF.

The chain joins TRBV19 to TRBJ2-3, with no clear D. The CDR3 spans 13 residues. V lost 6 bases to trimming and J lost 5 bases, with 12 bases between them. Germline V CDR1 and CDR2: LNHDA, SQIVND (reference sequence). The CDR3 protein is CASRALERDTQYF. CDR3 nucleotides: TGTGCCAGTAGAGCACTCGAGAGAGATACGCAGTATTTT.

This chain joins TRBV5-1 and TRBJ2-3; D is perhaps TRBD1 (6 bases). V dropped 1 base and J dropped 2 bases, with 11 bases sitting between them. Germline assignment: CDR1 SGHRS and CDR2 YFSETQ. CDR3 length equals 15 residues. The CDR3 is CASSLWTEITDTQYF. The CDR3 DNA follows: TGCGCCAGCAGCTTGTGGACAGAGATCACAGATACGCAGTATTTT.

A single count supports this clone. CDR3 bases: TGTGCCAGCAGCCAGTGGGAGGGCGGGGCTCTAGCCAAAAACATTCAGTACTTC. This gives the protein CASSQWEGGALAKNIQYF. The chain is built from TRBV3-1 (or the pseudogene TRBV3-2) and TRBJ2-4; 7 bases line up with TRBD2. The J segment lost 0 bases and the V segment lost 3 bases, leaving 11 bases of the junction unmatched. The germline gives CDR1 LGHDT, CDR2 YNNKEL (reference sequence). The CDR3 spans 18 residues.

The V and J genes are TRBV19 and TRBJ1-4, with D unresolved. The V end lost 6 bases, the J end lost 8 bases, and 19 bases lay between the germline ends. The CDR3 is 15 residues long. Per the germline V gene, CDR1 is LNHDA and CDR2 is SQIVND (reference sequence). In nucleotides, the CDR3 is TGTGCCAGTAGCCCGCTCCGGGTCCGGCTCGAAAAACTGTTTTTT. It encodes CASSPLRVRLEKLFF.

The chain uses TRBV15 and TRBJ1-1; possibly TRBD1 for D (5 bases). CDR1 is LNHNV, CDR2 YYDKDF, per germline (reference sequence). V was trimmed by 5 bases and J by 3 bases, leaving 10 bases between them. This CDR3 region has 13 residues. Here the CDR3 reads CATSSKGDTEAFF. CDR3 coding DNA: TGTGCCACCAGCTCAAAAGGGGACACTGAAGCTTTCTTT. Full variable domain (outside the CDR3, taken from reference TRBV15 and TRBJ1-1): DAMVIQNPRYQVTQFGKPVTLSCSQTLNHNVMYWYQQKSSQAPKLLFHYYDKDFNNEADTPDNFQSRRPNTSFCFLDIRSPGLGDTAMYLCATSSKGDTEAFFGQGTRLTVV.

This chain links TRBV6-6 with TRBJ1-1; D possibly corresponds to TRBD1 (5 bases). CDR1 MNHNY and CDR2 SVGAGI come from the germline V gene (reference sequence). The V end was cut by 7 bases, the J end by 0 bases, with 9 bases between. This CDR3 has 13 residues. CDR3 residues: CASILTVNTEAFF. For the CDR3, the DNA is TGTGCCAGCATTTTGACAGTGAACACTGAAGCTTTCTTT.

J is TRBJ1-2 and V is TRBV6-5; D gene ambiguous. Germline V lookup: CDR1 MNHEY, CDR2 SVGAGI. CDR3 length: 15 amino acids. Trimming left V 0 bases short and J 3 bases short, with 11 bases between. For the CDR3, the DNA is TGTGCCAGCAGTTACTCGCGCAGGTTAGACTATGGCTACACCTTC. Its protein is CASSYSRRLDYGYTF.

This clone was recorded only once. The chain links TRBV14 to TRBJ2-6; 7 nucleotides agree with TRBD1. The CDR3 sequence is 17 residues long. V lost 8 bases, J lost 2 bases, and 12 bases stayed unmatched. Germline V gene data show CDR1 as SGHDN and CDR2 as FVKESK. The DNA for the CDR3 is TGTGCCAGCGGACCGGGGCGAGGGGGCACTGGGGCCAACGTCCTGACTTTC. Translating gives CASGPGRGGTGANVLTF.

This chain joins TRBV7-2 and TRBJ2-1; D remains unclear. The CDR3 loop spans 12 amino acids. V was pared by 7 bases and J by 0 bases, with 4 bases between. Germline CDR1 and CDR2: SGHTA and FQGNSA. The CDR3 DNA follows: TGTGCCAGCACCTCCTCCTACAATGAGCAGTTCTTC. It yields the protein CASTSSYNEQFF.